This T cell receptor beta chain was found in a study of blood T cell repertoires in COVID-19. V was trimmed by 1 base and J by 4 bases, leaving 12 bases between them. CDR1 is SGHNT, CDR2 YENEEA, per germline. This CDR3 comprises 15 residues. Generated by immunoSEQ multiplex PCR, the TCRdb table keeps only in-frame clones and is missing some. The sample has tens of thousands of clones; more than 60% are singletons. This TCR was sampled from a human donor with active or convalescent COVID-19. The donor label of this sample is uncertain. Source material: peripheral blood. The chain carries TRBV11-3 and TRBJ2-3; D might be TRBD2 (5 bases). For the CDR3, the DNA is TGTGCCAGCAGCTTAGTGGGAGCAGTATCAGATACGCAGTATTTT. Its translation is CASSLVGAVSDTQYF.